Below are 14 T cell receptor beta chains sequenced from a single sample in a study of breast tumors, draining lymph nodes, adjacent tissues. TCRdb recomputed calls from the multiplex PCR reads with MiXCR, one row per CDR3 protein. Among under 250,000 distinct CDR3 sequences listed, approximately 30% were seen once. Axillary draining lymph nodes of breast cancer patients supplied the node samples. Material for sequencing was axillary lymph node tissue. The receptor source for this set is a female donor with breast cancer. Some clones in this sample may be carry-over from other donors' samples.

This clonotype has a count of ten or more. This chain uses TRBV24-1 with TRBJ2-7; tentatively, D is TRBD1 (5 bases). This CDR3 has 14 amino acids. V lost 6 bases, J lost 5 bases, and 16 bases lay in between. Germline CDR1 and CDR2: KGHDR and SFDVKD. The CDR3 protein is CATSLTVGVNEQYF. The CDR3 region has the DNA TGTGCCACCAGTCTTACTGTAGGGGTGAACGAGCAGTACTTC.

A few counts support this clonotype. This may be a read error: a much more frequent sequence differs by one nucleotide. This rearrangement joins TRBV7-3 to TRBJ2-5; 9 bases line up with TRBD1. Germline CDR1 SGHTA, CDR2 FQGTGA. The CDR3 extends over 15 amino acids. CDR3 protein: CASSPYRGQVETQHF. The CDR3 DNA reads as TGTGCCAGCAGCCCATACAGGGGGCAGGTAGAGACCCAGCACTTC.

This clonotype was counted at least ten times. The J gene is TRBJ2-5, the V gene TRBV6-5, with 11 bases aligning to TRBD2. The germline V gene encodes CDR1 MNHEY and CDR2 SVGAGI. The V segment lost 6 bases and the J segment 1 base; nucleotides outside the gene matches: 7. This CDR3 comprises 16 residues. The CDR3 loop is CASRGLAGGTQETQYF. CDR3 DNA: TGTGCCAGCAGAGGCCTAGCGGGAGGTACCCAAGAGACCCAGTACTTC.

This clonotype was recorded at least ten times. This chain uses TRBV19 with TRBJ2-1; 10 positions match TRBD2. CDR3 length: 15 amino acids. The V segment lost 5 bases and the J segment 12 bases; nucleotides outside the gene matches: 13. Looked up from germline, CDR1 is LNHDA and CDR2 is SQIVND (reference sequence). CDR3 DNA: TGTGCCAGTAGTCGGACTAGCGGCCGCCATACTATGCAGTTCTTC. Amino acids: CASSRTSGRHTMQFF. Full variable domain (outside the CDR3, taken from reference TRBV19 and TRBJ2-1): DGGITQSPKYLFRKEGQNVTLSCEQNLNHDAMYWYRQDPGQGLRLIYYSQIVNDFQKGDIAEGYSVSREKKESFPLTVTSAQKNPTAFYLCASSRTSGRHTMQFFGPGTRLTVL.

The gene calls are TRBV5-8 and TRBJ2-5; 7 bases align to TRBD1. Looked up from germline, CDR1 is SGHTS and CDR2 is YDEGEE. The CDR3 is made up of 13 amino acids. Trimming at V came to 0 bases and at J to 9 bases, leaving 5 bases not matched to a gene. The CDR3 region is CASSLVRQGAQYF. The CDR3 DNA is TGTGCCAGCAGCTTGGTTAGGCAGGGGGCCCAGTACTTC.

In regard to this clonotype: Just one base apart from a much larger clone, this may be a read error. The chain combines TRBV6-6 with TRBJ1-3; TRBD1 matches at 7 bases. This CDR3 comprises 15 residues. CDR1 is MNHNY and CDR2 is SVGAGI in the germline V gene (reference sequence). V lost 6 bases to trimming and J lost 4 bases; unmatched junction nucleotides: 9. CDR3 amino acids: CASSRGTGAGNTIYF. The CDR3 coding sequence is TGTGCCAGCAGCAGGGGTACAGGGGCCGGAAACACCATATATTTT.

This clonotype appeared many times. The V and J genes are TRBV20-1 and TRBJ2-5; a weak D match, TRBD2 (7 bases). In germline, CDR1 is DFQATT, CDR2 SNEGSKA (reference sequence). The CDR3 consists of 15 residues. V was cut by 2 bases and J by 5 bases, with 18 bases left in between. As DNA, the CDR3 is TGCAGTGCTAGATGGGGGGGCGGGAGACAGGAGACCCAGTACTTC. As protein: CSARWGGGRQETQYF.

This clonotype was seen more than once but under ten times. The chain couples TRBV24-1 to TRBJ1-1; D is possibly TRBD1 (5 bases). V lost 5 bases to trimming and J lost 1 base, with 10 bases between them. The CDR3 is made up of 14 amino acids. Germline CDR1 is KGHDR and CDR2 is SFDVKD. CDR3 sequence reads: CATSADTPNTEAFF. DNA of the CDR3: TGTGCCACCAGTGCGGACACCCCGAACACTGAAGCTTTCTTT.

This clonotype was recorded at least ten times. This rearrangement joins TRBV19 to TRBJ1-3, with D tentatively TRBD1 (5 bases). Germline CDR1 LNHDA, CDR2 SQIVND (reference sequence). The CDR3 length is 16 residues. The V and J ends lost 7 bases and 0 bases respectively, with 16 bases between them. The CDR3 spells CASNARGAHSGNTIYF. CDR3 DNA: TGTGCCAGTAACGCACGAGGGGCCCACTCTGGAAACACCATATATTTT.

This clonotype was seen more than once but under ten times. The CDR3 region has the DNA TGTGCCTGGAGTACGCTGGCGGGGGAAGAGACCCAGTACTTC. Protein: CAWSTLAGEETQYF. The V call is TRBV30, the J call TRBJ2-5; 7 bases map to TRBD2. Germline V gene lookup returns CDR1 GTSNPN and CDR2 SVGIG (reference sequence). V lost 2 bases, J lost 3 bases, and 6 bases stayed unmatched. The CDR3 covers 14 residues.

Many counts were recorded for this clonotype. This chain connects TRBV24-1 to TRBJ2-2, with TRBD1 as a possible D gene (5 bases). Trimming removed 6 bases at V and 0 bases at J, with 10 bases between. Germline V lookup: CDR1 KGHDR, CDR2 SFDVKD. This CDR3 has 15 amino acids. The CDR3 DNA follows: TGTGCCACCAGTAGGACACAAACGAACACCGGGGAGCTGTTTTTT. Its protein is CATSRTQTNTGELFF.

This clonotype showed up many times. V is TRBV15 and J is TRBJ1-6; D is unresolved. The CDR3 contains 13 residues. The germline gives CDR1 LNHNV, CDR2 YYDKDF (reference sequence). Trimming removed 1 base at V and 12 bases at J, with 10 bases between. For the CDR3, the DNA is TGTGCCACCAGCAGAGCCCCCGACCAACCCCTCCACTTT. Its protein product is CATSRAPDQPLHF.

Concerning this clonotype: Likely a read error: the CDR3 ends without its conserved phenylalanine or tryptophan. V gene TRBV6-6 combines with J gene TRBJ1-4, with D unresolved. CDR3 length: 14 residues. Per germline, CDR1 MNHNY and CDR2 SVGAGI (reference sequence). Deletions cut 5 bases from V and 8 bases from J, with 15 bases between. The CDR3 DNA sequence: TGTGCCAGCAGTCCCCGGGCGGGGAGAGAAAAACTGTTTCTT. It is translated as CASSPRAGREKLFL.

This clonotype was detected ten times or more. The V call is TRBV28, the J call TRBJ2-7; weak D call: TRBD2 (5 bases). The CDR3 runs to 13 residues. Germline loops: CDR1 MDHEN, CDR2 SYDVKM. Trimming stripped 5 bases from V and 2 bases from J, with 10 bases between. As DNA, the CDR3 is TGTGCCAGCAGTGCGGGTTCAACCTACGAGCAGTACTTC. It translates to CASSAGSTYEQYF.